Listed below are T cell receptor beta chains from one sample, sequenced in a study of cytomegalovirus exposure and HLA in healthy donors. This table comes from immunoSEQ multiplex PCR, and its TCRdb copy is limited to in-frame clones, with some not included. The repertoire has approximately 200,000 clones, roughly 77% of them found once; the top ten carry about 3.1%. The sample taken for sequencing was PBMCs. Every receptor here comes from a woman aged 25 to 39 in good health and CMV-seropositive. Each CDR3 is given with its conserved first and last residue. The D gene is left open where the match is weak. Clone size is given for some rows only: seen once, a few or many times, or a class if the clone is expanded.

cdr3_nt | cdr3_aa | d_call | j_call | v_call | clone_size
TGTGCCAGCAGTTTACCAAGGTGGGGGACTGGGTTCTCTGGGGCCAACGTCCTGACTTTC | CASSLPRWGTGFSGANVLTF | - | TRBJ2-6 | TRBV28 | -
TGTGCCAGCAGCAAATATAGTAAGCAATCCTACCTCCCCCCAGATACGCAGTATTTT | CASSKYSKQSYLPPDTQYF | - | TRBJ2-3 | TRBV21-1 | -
TGTGCCAGCAGCCTGTGGACAGGGGATGGCTACACCTTC | CASSLWTGDGYTF | TRBD1 | TRBJ1-2 | TRBV7-2 | -
TGTGCCAGCAGCTTAGATGGGGGAGGCTATGGCTACACCTTC | CASSLDGGGYGYTF | - | TRBJ1-2 | TRBV11-2 | few
TGCGCCAGCCACCCCGGGACTAGCGGAGGCTACAATGAGCAGTTCTTC | CASHPGTSGGYNEQFF | TRBD2 | TRBJ2-1 | TRBV5-1 | -
TGTGCCAGCAGTTACTTTTCGGGTAGCGGGATGACCCAGTACTTC | CASSYFSGSGMTQYF | TRBD2 | TRBJ2-5 | TRBV6-5 | -
TGTGCCAGTAGTCCCCGACAGGGGGCTGGAGGCTACACCTTC | CASSPRQGAGGYTF | TRBD1 | TRBJ1-2 | TRBV19 | few
TGTGCCAGCAGTGAAAGGGCTAGCGGGGGCGATGAGCAGTTCTTC | CASSERASGGDEQFF | TRBD2 | TRBJ2-1 | TRBV6-1 | -
TGTGCCAGCAGTTCCCGGACTAGTAAGGAGCAGTACTTC | CASSSRTSKEQYF | TRBD2 | TRBJ2-7 | TRBV11-2 | -
TGTGCCAGTAGCACGGACAGGGTGAACACTGAAGCCTTCTTT | CASSTDRVNTEAFF | TRBD1 | TRBJ1-1 | TRBV19 | -
TGCGCCAGCAGCCAAAACGCAGGGCAGGGGGCCTACGAGCAGTACTTC | CASSQNAGQGAYEQYF | TRBD1 | TRBJ2-7 | TRBV4-1 | -
TGCGCCAGCAGCTTGGGTTCCAGGGCGGCGAACACTGAAGCTTTCTTT | CASSLGSRAANTEAFF | - | TRBJ1-1 | TRBV5-1 | once
TGTGCCAGCAGCTTGTTTGGAGGGGTTCACTCCTACGAGCAGTACTTC | CASSLFGGVHSYEQYF | - | TRBJ2-7 | TRBV5-6 | -
TGTGCCAGCAGTACTGGACAGGGGGGAACTAATGAAAAACTGTTTTTT | CASSTGQGGTNEKLFF | TRBD1 | TRBJ1-4 | TRBV27 | -
TGTGCCAGCAGTTTATCCGTCGAGCAGTACTTC | CASSLSVEQYF | - | TRBJ2-7 | TRBV28 | -
TGTGCCAGTAGTAGGGGACAGGGGGACACTGAAGCTTTCTTT | CASSRGQGDTEAFF | TRBD1 | TRBJ1-1 | TRBV19 | -
TGCAGCGGCTTAATCAGGGCTAGCGGGCTCCGAGCCCACAATGAGCAGTTCTTC | CSGLIRASGLRAHNEQFF | TRBD2 | TRBJ2-1 | TRBV29-1 | -
TGTGCCACCAGCAGAGATCCGGGCACTGAAGCTTTCTTT | CATSRDPGTEAFF | - | TRBJ1-1 | TRBV15 | -
TGTGCCAGCAGCCCCCGGACAGGGTTTAGCAATCAGCCCCAGCATTTT | CASSPRTGFSNQPQHF | TRBD1 | TRBJ1-5 | TRBV5-8 | few
TGTGCCAGCAGCTTAGATGGGGACTACTCCTACAATGAGCAGTTCTTC | CASSLDGDYSYNEQFF | TRBD2 | TRBJ2-1 | TRBV11-3 | -
TGTGCCAGCAGTTACGAGTTTGGGGCCAACGTCCTGACTTTC | CASSYEFGANVLTF | - | TRBJ2-6 | TRBV6-5 | -
TGTGCCAGCACCTCCGCGGGGGGAGGGATGGGTGAGCAGTTCTTC | CASTSAGGGMGEQFF | TRBD2 | TRBJ2-1 | TRBV6-5 | -
TGTGCCAGCAGTGTCGGGGGGATAAACACAGATACGCAGTATTTT | CASSVGGINTDTQYF | TRBD2 | TRBJ2-3 | TRBV2 | few
TGTGCCACCACTAGCGGGAGGGCCAATGAGCAGTTCTTC | CATTSGRANEQFF | TRBD2 | TRBJ2-1 | TRBV15 | once
TGTGCCAGCAACTCCCGGGAAACGCATCGAGCCGGGGAGCTGTTTTTT | CASNSRETHRAGELFF | - | TRBJ2-2 | TRBV28 | -
TGTGCCAGCAGCGAAACCAGGGCTGAGCAGTTCTTC | CASSETRAEQFF | - | TRBJ2-1 | TRBV7-9 | -
TGCAGCGTTGCCCCTTCAGGTCGCGGGACAGATACGCAGTATTTT | CSVAPSGRGTDTQYF | - | TRBJ2-3 | TRBV29-1 | -
TGCGCCAGCACCACAGTATCAGGGGGGCAGAACACTGAAGCTTTCTTT | CASTTVSGGQNTEAFF | TRBD1 | TRBJ1-1 | TRBV5-1 | -
TGTGCCAGCAGTGTCGCGGGAGGGATTGGAAACACCATATATTTT | CASSVAGGIGNTIYF | - | TRBJ1-3 | TRBV28 | -
TGTGCCAGCAGTTCCGGGACAGGGTGGAATGAGCAGTTCTTC | CASSSGTGWNEQFF | TRBD1 | TRBJ2-1 | TRBV27 | -
TGCGCCAGCAGCCAAGTGGCGGGAGAATACAATGAGCAGTTCTTC | CASSQVAGEYNEQFF | TRBD2 | TRBJ2-1 | TRBV4-1 | -
TGTGCCAGCAGCCTGGGACAGGCGATCTATGGCTACACCTTC | CASSLGQAIYGYTF | TRBD1 | TRBJ1-2 | TRBV5-4 | -
TGTGCCAGCAGCTCCCCGGGGAGGGGGGGAGAGACCCAGTACTTC | CASSSPGRGGETQYF | - | TRBJ2-5 | TRBV11-2 | -
TGTGCCACCAGCGTGGACAGGGGAGAAGCTTTCTTT | CATSVDRGEAFF | TRBD1 | TRBJ1-1 | TRBV15 | -
TGCGCCAGCAGTGGGGGGGGATACAATGAGCAGTTCTTC | CASSGGGYNEQFF | TRBD2 | TRBJ2-1 | TRBV5-1 | -
TGCGCCAGCAGCTTGGGACAGGGTTACTCCTACGAGCAGTACTTC | CASSLGQGYSYEQYF | TRBD1 | TRBJ2-7 | TRBV5-1 | -
TGTGCCAGCAGTTTATTTTGGGAAGGGGACACTGAAGCTTTCTTT | CASSLFWEGDTEAFF | - | TRBJ1-1 | TRBV28 | -
TGCAGCGTTGGACAGACGTGGAGCGGGAAACACGAGCAGTACTTC | CSVGQTWSGKHEQYF | TRBD2 | TRBJ2-7 | TRBV29-1 | -
TGTGCCAGCAGGATCCCCAGTCAAGAGACCCAGTACTTC | CASRIPSQETQYF | - | TRBJ2-5 | TRBV27 | few
TGTGCCAGCAGTTACTACAATGAGCAGTTCTTC | CASSYYNEQFF | - | TRBJ2-1 | TRBV9 | -
TGTGCCAGCAGTGAAGCGGGGGCAGGTCTCATGGGCACTGAAGCTTTCTTT | CASSEAGAGLMGTEAFF | - | TRBJ1-1 | TRBV6-1 | -
TGTGCCACCGGCCAGGGGTTTCAACAGCCCCAGCATTTT | CATGQGFQQPQHF | - | TRBJ1-5 | TRBV19 | -
TGTGCCAGCAGCTTACCCCGACTTACGGGACAGGGACACACCGGGGAGCTGTTTTTT | CASSLPRLTGQGHTGELFF | TRBD1 | TRBJ2-2 | TRBV7-9 | once
TGTGCCAGCAGCTCGTTCGGTGAAGCTTTCTTT | CASSSFGEAFF | - | TRBJ1-1 | TRBV6-5 | -
TGTGCCAGCGGCCGCCAGGCAGGGATCTCCTACGAGCAGTACTTC | CASGRQAGISYEQYF | - | TRBJ2-7 | TRBV14 | -
TGTGCCAGCAGTAAGAGGACAGGGGAGGGGGCACCCCTCCACTTT | CASSKRTGEGAPLHF | TRBD1 | TRBJ1-6 | TRBV25-1 | few
TGTGCCAGCAGCGTACAGGGGGTTCATGGGGAGACCCAGTACTTC | CASSVQGVHGETQYF | - | TRBJ2-5 | TRBV21-1 | -
TGCGCCAGCAGCCTCCTCCACGCAGGGATCACTGAAGCTTTCTTT | CASSLLHAGITEAFF | - | TRBJ1-1 | TRBV4-1 | few
TGCGCCAGCAGCGGCTCGAGCGGAACCTCCTACAATGAGCAGTTCTTC | CASSGSSGTSYNEQFF | - | TRBJ2-1 | TRBV5-1 | -
TGTGCCAGCAGCCCCAACTCAGGGACTGGCGGGGAGCTGTTTTTT | CASSPNSGTGGELFF | - | TRBJ2-2 | TRBV6-6 | few
TGCGCCAGCAGCACCGGGACTAGCGTGAACAATGAGCAGTTCTTC | CASSTGTSVNNEQFF | TRBD2 | TRBJ2-1 | TRBV5-1 | -
TGTGCCAGCAGTTTATCGCCTCTAGCGGGGAGCTACGAGCAGTACTTC | CASSLSPLAGSYEQYF | TRBD2 | TRBJ2-7 | TRBV27 | -
TGTGCCAGCAGTTACCAGCGGGCCTACAATGAGCAGTTCTTC | CASSYQRAYNEQFF | - | TRBJ2-1 | TRBV6-5 | few
TGTGCCAGCAGTTCCGGGGTGAACACTGAAGCTTTCTTT | CASSSGVNTEAFF | - | TRBJ1-1 | TRBV6-6 | -
TGCGCCAGCAGAATATCCGGGACTAGCGGACGCAATGAGCAGTTCTTC | CASRISGTSGRNEQFF | TRBD2 | TRBJ2-1 | TRBV10-2 | -
TGTGCCAGCAGCTTAGAGCCTAGCGGGTACAATGAGCAGTTCTTC | CASSLEPSGYNEQFF | TRBD2 | TRBJ2-1 | TRBV7-6 | -